The present T cell receptor beta chain was sequenced within a study of early T cells in non-severe SARS-CoV-2 infection. As for the study in general: Sequenced bulk RNA came from whole blood that was unsorted, and chains were unpaired. Study-level findings and limits: VDJdb matching skewed toward anti-spike CD8 responses, missing private and CD4 specificities.

This clonotype was recorded many times. The antigen remains undetermined. Molecules of cDNA were individually given unique molecular identifiers that were attached to them. TCRdb analysed the 5' RACE reads with MiXCR anew, one entry per CDR3 protein. The table shows tens of thousands of distinct CDR3 sequences, with over 10% occurring only once. Germline-derived CDR1 and CDR2 are SQVTM and ANQGSEA. This CDR3 is built from 12 residues. V lost 8 bases, J lost 5 bases, and 13 bases lay in between. What was sequenced was whole blood. The genes are TRBV29-1 and TRBJ2-1; D gene uncertain. This TCR was sampled from an adult who was a healthcare worker with PCR-confirmed SARS-CoV-2 infection or an uninfected control (not recorded which). The CDR3 sequence is CSLGMFNNEQFF. In nucleotides, the CDR3 is TGCAGCCTTGGGATGTTTAACAATGAGCAGTTCTTC.